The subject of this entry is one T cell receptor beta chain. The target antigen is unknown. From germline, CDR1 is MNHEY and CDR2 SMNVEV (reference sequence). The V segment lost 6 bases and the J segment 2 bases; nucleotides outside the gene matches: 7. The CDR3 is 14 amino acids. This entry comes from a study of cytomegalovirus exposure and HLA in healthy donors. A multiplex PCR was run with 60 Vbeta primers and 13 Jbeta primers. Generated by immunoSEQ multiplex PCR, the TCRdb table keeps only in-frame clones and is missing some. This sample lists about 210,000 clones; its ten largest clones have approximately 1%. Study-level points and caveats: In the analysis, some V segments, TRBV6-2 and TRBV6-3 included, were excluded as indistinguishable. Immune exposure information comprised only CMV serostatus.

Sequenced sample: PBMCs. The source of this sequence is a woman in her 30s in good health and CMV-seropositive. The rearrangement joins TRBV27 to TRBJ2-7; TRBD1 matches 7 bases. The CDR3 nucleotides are TGTGCCAGCAGGCTAATGACAGGGACCTACGAGCAGTACTTC. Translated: CASRLMTGTYEQYF.